The clone carrying this T cell receptor beta chain was picked up many times. The data belong to a study of T-cell reconstitution after alpha-beta-depleted transplantation in children. CDR1 is DFQATT and CDR2 is SNEGSKA in the germline V gene (reference sequence). The CDR3 is made up of 13 amino acids. With 5 bases removed from V and 0 bases from J, the gap between germline ends came to 8 bases. It was with unique molecular identifiers that the TCRbeta library was prepared. TCRdb ran MiXCR on the PCR reads and lists one entry per CDR3 protein. This table holds 230,000 or so distinct CDR3 sequences, 7.5% to 10% found once.

Sequenced here: PBMCs from the stem cell graft donor, sampled from the stem cell graft. This chain uses TRBV20-1 with TRBJ1-5; the D is unclear. The source is a human donor who donated a stem cell graft to a child with SCID. The CDR3, as DNA: TGCAGTGCTGGCAAAGCTAGCAATCAGCCCCAGCATTTT. It yields the protein CSAGKASNQPQHF.